The T cell receptor (beta chain) under discussion was sequenced for a study of T-cell reconstitution after alpha-beta-depleted transplantation in children. Preparation of the TCRbeta library used unique molecular identifiers. TCRdb reprocessed the PCR reads via MiXCR and lists one record per CDR3 protein. The table includes some 640,000 distinct CDR3 sequences, around a sixth detected once. The V gene's germline CDR1 is SQVTM and CDR2 ANQGSEA. The CDR3 has 12 amino acids. V was trimmed by 6 bases and J by 1 base, leaving 9 bases between them. This clonotype was seen at least ten times. This sample comprised PBMCs from the stem cell graft donor, obtained from the stem cell graft. V usage is TRBV29-1 and J usage is TRBJ2-5; D gene uncertain. The origin of this receptor is a human donor who donated a stem cell graft to a child with acute myeloid leukemia. CDR3: CSVGSFQETQYF. CDR3 sequence (DNA): TGCAGCGTCGGGTCATTCCAAGAGACCCAGTACTTC.